One and the same sample provided the 20 T cell receptor beta chains below, sequenced in a study of T-cell memory formation after mild COVID-19. Each CDR3 protein gets one entry after TCRdb re-called the 5' RACE reads with MiXCR. This sample has roughly 400,000 distinct CDR3 sequences; roughly 18% occur once, and the top ten carry around a fifth. Specimen: PBMCs or a T cell subset sorted from them (not recorded which). The receptors come from a man aged 18-30 years who had mild COVID-19 (a few samples of this study predate the infection). Cell type and time point are not known.

The V call is TRBV12-5, the J call TRBJ2-1; D may correspond to TRBD1 or TRBD2 (6 bases each). Per the germline V gene, CDR1 is LGHNT and CDR2 is FRNRAP. CDR3 size: 15 residues. With 1 base removed from V and 10 bases from J, the gap between germline ends came to 17 bases. The CDR3 DNA is TGTGCTAGTGGTTTGGAGGGGGGTTTACCTGTCGAGCAGTTCTTC. Encoded protein: CASGLEGGLPVEQFF.

This clonotype was seen a few times. V and J are TRBV5-1 and TRBJ1-5, with D perhaps matching TRBD1 (5 bases). Germline CDR1 and CDR2: SGHRS and YFSETQ. V lost 4 bases to trimming and J lost 6 bases, with 14 bases between them. The CDR3 loop spans 14 amino acids. The CDR3: CASSPSGGFQPQHF. CDR3 coding DNA: TGCGCCAGCAGCCCGTCGGGGGGGTTTCAGCCCCAGCATTTT.

About this clonotype itself: At one boundary the junction diverges from the germline segment, which might be a read error. The chain employs TRBV5-1 and TRBJ1-1; D is possibly TRBD1 (5 bases). The CDR3 length is 12 residues. Germline loops: CDR1 SGHRS, CDR2 YFSETQ. The CDR3 is CASILGHTEAFF. The CDR3 DNA follows: TGCGCCAGCATCTTGGGGCACACTGAAGCTTTCTTT.

The CDR3 here is CASSYSADGESPLHF. The CDR3 region has the DNA TGTGCCAGCAGTTACTCGGCTGACGGTGAATCACCCCTCCACTTT. V gene TRBV6-5 combines with J gene TRBJ1-6; the D is unclear. The germline gives CDR1 MNHEY, CDR2 SVGAGI. Trimming pared 0 bases from V and 10 bases from J, leaving 13 bases between. The CDR3 covers 15 residues.

V is TRBV7-2 and J is TRBJ2-3, with D tentatively TRBD2 (6 bases). The CDR3 extends over 13 amino acids. V was clipped by 0 bases and J by 9 bases, with 10 bases between them. CDR1 is SGHTA and CDR2 is FQGNSA in the germline V gene. In DNA, the CDR3 is TGTGCCAGCAGCTTAGCGAGGAGGGACACGCAGTATTTT. It specifies CASSLARRDTQYF.

This clonotype was seen a few times. V usage is TRBV27 and J usage is TRBJ1-2; 8 positions agree with TRBD1. This CDR3 has 15 residues. Germline V gene sequence: CDR1 MNHEY, CDR2 SMNVEV (reference sequence). The V and J ends lost 5 bases and 7 bases, in that order; junction bases with no gene match: 12. The CDR3 is CASSLKGQGAGGYTF. CDR3 nucleotide sequence: TGTGCCAGCAGTCTTAAGGGGCAGGGGGCAGGTGGCTACACCTTC.

This clonotype was observed at least ten times. The gene calls are TRBV5-1 and TRBJ2-5; TRBD1 agrees at 7 bases. The CDR3 spans 14 residues. V dropped 2 bases and J dropped 5; count of bases not matched to a gene: 6. Per the germline V gene, CDR1 is SGHRS and CDR2 is YFSETQ. CDR3 sequence reads: CASSLQGTGETQYF. CDR3 coding DNA: TGCGCCAGCAGCTTACAGGGGACGGGCGAGACCCAGTACTTC.

The CDR3 DNA is TGTGCCAGCAGCTTTACAGGGGGAGTTGGCAATGAGCAGTTCTTC. Protein sequence: CASSFTGGVGNEQFF. This sequence joins TRBV11-2 and TRBJ2-1; 8 bases agree with TRBD1. J gave up 6 bases and V 3 bases, and 7 bases lay outside the gene matches. Per germline, CDR1 SGHAT and CDR2 FQNNGV. The length of the CDR3 is 15 residues.

CDR3 nucleotides: TGCAGCGCCACGGCAGACTCGGGTCGGGAGACCCAGTACTTC. Its translation: CSATADSGRETQYF. The rearrangement joins TRBV29-1 to TRBJ2-5; D ambiguous. V lost 7 bases to trimming and J lost 5 bases, with 20 bases between them. Germline V lookup: CDR1 SQVTM, CDR2 ANQGSEA. This CDR3 contains 14 residues.

CDR3 protein: CASSSGGPEAFF. The CDR3 DNA reads as TGTGCCAGCAGTTCGGGGGGGCCAGAAGCTTTCTTT. V and J are TRBV6-5 and TRBJ1-1; D possibly corresponds to TRBD1 (6 bases). V lost 4 bases to trimming and J lost 8 bases, with 11 bases between them. The CDR3 covers 12 residues. Germline V gene sequence: CDR1 MNHEY, CDR2 SVGAGI.

The chain employs TRBV28 and TRBJ2-5; no clear D. The V end lost 7 bases, the J end lost 12 bases, and 15 bases lay between the germline ends. Per germline, CDR1 MDHEN and CDR2 SYDVKM. This CDR3 has 11 residues. The CDR3 sequence: CASTGARRKYF. The CDR3 DNA is TGTGCCAGCACCGGCGCCCGCCGAAAGTACTTC.

DNA for the CDR3: TGTGCCAGCAGCATCAGGGGCCCCGGCTCCTACAATGAGCAGTTCTTC. Translation: CASSIRGPGSYNEQFF. The gene calls are TRBV11-3 and TRBJ2-1; a weak D match, TRBD1 (6 bases). V lost 5 bases to trimming and J lost 0 bases, with 14 bases between them. The CDR3 sequence is 16 residues long. Per the germline V gene, CDR1 is SGHNT and CDR2 is YENEEA.

This clonotype was seen more than once but under ten times. The chain recombines TRBV20-1 with TRBJ2-7; 7 bases are shared with TRBD1. The V gene end was trimmed by 6 bases and the J gene end by 4 bases; junction bases not matched to a gene: 12. This CDR3 is built from 14 residues. Per germline, CDR1 DFQATT and CDR2 SNEGSKA (reference sequence). CDR3 nucleotides: TGCAGTGCGCACACCGGGACAGAGCCTTACGAGCAGTACTTC. It encodes CSAHTGTEPYEQYF.

This clonotype was seen only a few times. The CDR3 bases are TGTGCCAGCAGCTTAGGTCTAGCGGGCGCAGGGGTACAAGAGACCCAGTACTTC. This translates into CASSLGLAGAGVQETQYF. J is TRBJ2-5 and V is TRBV11-3; 8 bases line up with TRBD2. Trimming at V came to 1 base and at J to 2 bases, leaving 12 bases not matched to a gene. The length of the CDR3 is 18 residues. Germline CDR1 and CDR2: SGHNT and YENEEA. Filled out from reference TRBV11-3 and TRBJ2-5, the complete variable domain reads EAGVVQSPRYKIIEKKQPVAFWCNPISGHNTLYWYLQNLGQGPELLIRYENEEAVDDSQLPKDRFSAERLKGVDSTLKIQPAELGDSAVYLCASSLGLAGAGVQETQYFGPGTRLLVL.

The chain recombines TRBV5-1 with TRBJ1-2, with 7 bases aligning to TRBD1. Germline lookup yields CDR1 SGHRS and CDR2 YFSETQ. V lost 0 bases, J lost 3 bases, and 5 bases stayed unmatched. The CDR3 sequence is 15 residues long. DNA of the CDR3: TGCGCCAGCAGCTTGGGAGGGGGCACCTACTATGGCTACACCTTC. As protein: CASSLGGGTYYGYTF.

This clonotype has ten or more counts. The chain joins TRBV7-2 to TRBJ1-5; maybe TRBD1 (5 bases). In germline, CDR1 is SGHTA, CDR2 FQGNSA. The V gene lost 5 bases and the J gene lost 4 bases, with 15 bases spanning the gap. The CDR3 sequence is 15 residues long. DNA of the CDR3: TGTGCCAGCAGCCCCTGGGCGGGGGTTAATCAGCCCCAGCATTTT. Translated, it gives CASSPWAGVNQPQHF.

This clonotype was counted ten times or more. V usage is TRBV12-3 or TRBV12-4 and J usage is TRBJ1-1; no reliable D call. The CDR3 runs 13 residues. Trimming left V 3 bases short and J 0 bases short, with 5 bases between. CDR3 residues: CASSFDLNTEAFF. CDR3 nucleotide sequence: TGTGCCAGCAGTTTCGACTTGAACACTGAAGCTTTCTTT.

This clonotype showed up many times. The chain is built from TRBV5-1 and TRBJ2-7; 9 nucleotides agree with TRBD1. This CDR3 has 13 amino acids. V lost 2 bases to trimming and J lost 6 bases; unmatched junction nucleotides: 3. Germline-derived CDR1 and CDR2 are SGHRS and YFSETQ. The CDR3 DNA sequence: TGCGCCAGCAGCTTCTCGACAGGGGGCGAGCAGTACGTC. Its translation is CASSFSTGGEQYV.

V is TRBV6-5 and J is TRBJ2-3; 8 bases map to TRBD2. V trimming: 10 bases; J trimming: 3 bases; junction bases outside the gene matches: 6. The germline CDR1 and CDR2 sequences are MNHEY and SVGAGI. The CDR3 is 13 amino acids. The CDR3 coding sequence is TGTGCCACCCGGGGGGGCCCAACAGATACGCAGTATTTT. Translated, it gives CATRGGPTDTQYF.

CDR3 sequence (DNA): TGTGCCAGCAGCCCCGGACAGTACGCTAGCACAGATACGCAGTATTTT. The encoded protein is CASSPGQYASTDTQYF. This chain connects TRBV2 to TRBJ2-3; D may be TRBD1 (6 bases). Trimming pared 6 bases from V and 0 bases from J, leaving 16 bases between. The CDR3 length is 16 residues. The germline V gene has CDR1 SNHLY and CDR2 FYNNEI.